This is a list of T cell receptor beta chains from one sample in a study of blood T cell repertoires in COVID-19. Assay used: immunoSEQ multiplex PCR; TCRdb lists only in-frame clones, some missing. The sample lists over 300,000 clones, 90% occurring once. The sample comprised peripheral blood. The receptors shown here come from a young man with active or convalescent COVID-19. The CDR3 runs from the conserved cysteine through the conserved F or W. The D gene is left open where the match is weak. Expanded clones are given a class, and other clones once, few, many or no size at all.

CDR3: CASSTNWDREGETQYF; DNA: TGTGCCAGCTCGACCAACTGGGACAGGGAAGGCGAGACCCAGTACTTC; D: TRBD1; J: TRBJ2-5; V: TRBV18; size: once
CDR3: CASSVLVSGELFF; DNA: TGTGCCAGCAGTGTTCTAGTTTCCGGGGAGCTGTTTTTT; D: .; J: TRBJ2-2; V: TRBV2; size: .
CDR3: CASSIERSRYEQFF; DNA: TGTGCCAGTAGTATAGAGAGGAGTCGGTATGAGCAGTTCTTC; D: .; J: TRBJ2-1; V: TRBV19; size: .
CDR3: CASHKVIGQGAGTEAFF; DNA: TGTGCCAGCCACAAGGTGATTGGTCAGGGGGCGGGGACTGAAGCTTTCTTT; D: TRBD1; J: TRBJ1-1; V: TRBV27; size: .
CDR3: CATYRGQVNSPLHF; DNA: TGTGCCACTTACAGGGGGCAAGTAAATTCACCCCTCCACTTT; D: TRBD1; J: TRBJ1-6; V: TRBV6-4; size: .
CDR3: CASSILPPGRLDSPLHF; DNA: TGTGCCAGTAGTATTCTCCCCCCAGGCCGCCTTGATTCACCCCTCCACTTT; D: .; J: TRBJ1-6; V: TRBV19; size: .
CDR3: CAAMSERKPEAFF; DNA: TGTGCCGCTATGTCGGAGAGGAAACCTGAAGCTTTCTTT; D: .; J: TRBJ1-1; V: TRBV19; size: once
CDR3: CASSLGLAGEDTAYEQYF; DNA: TGTGCCAGCAGCTTGGGACTAGCGGGAGAGGATACAGCATACGAGCAGTACTTC; D: TRBD2; J: TRBJ2-7; V: TRBV11-3; size: .
CDR3: CASSLSGQVFSPLHF; DNA: TGTGCCAGCAGCCTCTCGGGACAGGTCTTTTCTCCCCTCCACTTT; D: TRBD1; J: TRBJ1-6; V: TRBV3-1/TRBV3-2; size: .
CDR3: CASSLAVRGPEQYF; DNA: TGTGCCAGCAGCTTAGCGGTCAGGGGGCCCGAGCAGTACTTC; D: TRBD1; J: TRBJ2-7; V: TRBV7-2; size: .
CDR3: CASSQLLASADTQYF; DNA: TGTGCCAGCAGCCAACTCCTGGCTAGCGCAGATACGCAGTATTTT; D: .; J: TRBJ2-3; V: TRBV4-2; size: .
CDR3: CASSAPLAGEAGELFF; DNA: TGTGCCAGCAGCGCCCCACTAGCGGGAGAGGCCGGGGAGCTGTTTTTT; D: TRBD2; J: TRBJ2-2; V: TRBV7-3; size: once
CDR3: CSVEDSGGAWGYTF; DNA: TGCAGCGTTGAAGATTCAGGGGGCGCGTGGGGCTACACCTTC; D: TRBD1; J: TRBJ1-2; V: TRBV29-1; size: .
CDR3: CASSQSSYEQYF; DNA: TGTGCCAGCAGCCAGAGCTCCTACGAGCAGTACTTC; D: .; J: TRBJ2-7; V: TRBV3-1/TRBV3-2; size: .
CDR3: CASSLDRVLETQYF; DNA: TGTGCCAGCAGCTTAGACAGGGTGCTGGAGACCCAGTACTTC; D: TRBD1; J: TRBJ2-5; V: TRBV14; size: .
CDR3: CASSIDFPETGGYTF; DNA: TGTGCCAGTAGTATAGATTTTCCAGAGACTGGTGGCTACACCTTC; D: .; J: TRBJ1-2; V: TRBV19; size: few
CDR3: CASSDGSGRDTQYF; DNA: TGTGCCAGCAGTGATGGTAGCGGGAGAGATACGCAGTATTTT; D: TRBD2; J: TRBJ2-3; V: TRBV6-4; size: .
CDR3: CATQTGFNTEAFF; DNA: TGTGCCACGCAAACGGGGTTCAACACTGAAGCTTTCTTT; D: .; J: TRBJ1-1; V: TRBV19; size: .
CDR3: CASSLRGTPNTEAFF; DNA: TGTGCCAGCAGTTTGCGTGGGACACCTAACACTGAAGCTTTCTTT; D: .; J: TRBJ1-1; V: TRBV27; size: .
CDR3: CASSPRAGGDTQYF; DNA: TGTGCCAGCAGCCCCCGGGCCGGGGGAGATACGCAGTATTTT; D: .; J: TRBJ2-3; V: TRBV11-3; size: .
CDR3: CASSWGDRQSDQPQHF; DNA: TGTGCCAGCAGCTGGGGGGACAGACAGTCGGATCAGCCCCAGCATTTT; D: TRBD1; J: TRBJ1-5; V: TRBV5-8; size: once
CDR3: CASSVVGSGGSTGELFF; DNA: TGTGCCAGCAGCGTAGTAGGGTCGGGAGGCAGCACCGGGGAGCTGTTTTTT; D: TRBD2; J: TRBJ2-2; V: TRBV9; size: few
CDR3: CASSLQLADNEQFF; DNA: TGCGCCAGCAGCTTGCAACTAGCCGACAATGAGCAGTTCTTC; D: .; J: TRBJ2-1; V: TRBV5-1; size: .
CDR3: CASSDRVSYNEQFF; DNA: TGCGCCAGCAGTGACAGGGTTTCTTACAATGAGCAGTTCTTC; D: TRBD1; J: TRBJ2-1; V: TRBV5-1; size: .
CDR3: CASRNPDSGANVLTF; DNA: TGTGCCAGTAGGAATCCAGACTCTGGGGCCAACGTCCTGACTTTC; D: .; J: TRBJ2-6; V: TRBV19; size: .
CDR3: CASSPGRGDYGYTF; DNA: TGTGCCAGCAGCCCAGGGCGGGGCGACTATGGCTACACCTTC; D: .; J: TRBJ1-2; V: TRBV11-2; size: .
CDR3: CASSQVRTANYGYTF; DNA: TGTGCCAGCAGCCAGGTCCGGACAGCTAACTATGGCTACACCTTC; D: .; J: TRBJ1-2; V: TRBV14; size: .
CDR3: CASSFSGGGYYGYTF; DNA: TGTGCCAGCAGCTTCTCTGGGGGCGGATACTATGGCTACACCTTC; D: .; J: TRBJ1-2; V: TRBV7-9; size: .
CDR3: CASSQGRNTEAFF; DNA: TGTGCCAGTTCGCAGGGGAGGAACACTGAAGCTTTCTTT; D: .; J: TRBJ1-1; V: TRBV7-3; size: .
CDR3: CASSLFTSGSQETQYF; DNA: TGTGCCAGCAGCTTGTTCACTAGCGGGAGCCAAGAGACCCAGTACTTC; D: TRBD2; J: TRBJ2-5; V: TRBV5-8; size: .
CDR3: CASSQEIPPYEQYF; DNA: TGCGCCAGCAGCCAAGAAATCCCTCCCTACGAGCAGTACTTC; D: .; J: TRBJ2-7; V: TRBV4-1; size: .
CDR3: CASSPTGQGIRRNTEAFF; DNA: TGTGCCAGCAGCCCAACGGGACAGGGGATACGCAGGAACACTGAAGCTTTCTTT; D: TRBD1; J: TRBJ1-1; V: TRBV5-6; size: .
CDR3: CASRTSRAYNEQFF; DNA: TGTGCCAGCAGAACTAGTAGGGCCTACAATGAGCAGTTCTTC; D: .; J: TRBJ2-1; V: TRBV6-1; size: .
CDR3: CASSFTGTSGRAGNEQFF; DNA: TGTGCCAGCAGCTTCACCGGGACTAGCGGGAGGGCGGGGAATGAGCAGTTCTTC; D: TRBD2; J: TRBJ2-1; V: TRBV7-2; size: .
CDR3: CASSLFAIANTGELFF; DNA: TGTGCCAGCAGCTTATTTGCTATAGCGAACACCGGGGAGCTGTTTTTT; D: .; J: TRBJ2-2; V: TRBV7-3; size: .
CDR3: CASSFRGVHETQYF; DNA: TGTGCCAGCAGTTTCAGGGGTGTCCACGAGACCCAGTACTTC; D: .; J: TRBJ2-5; V: TRBV28; size: .
CDR3: CASSYEQGREQYF; DNA: TGTGCCAGCAGTTACGAGCAGGGTCGTGAGCAGTACTTC; D: .; J: TRBJ2-7; V: TRBV6-5; size: .
CDR3: CAISGTGDYGYTF; DNA: TGTGCCATCAGTGGGACAGGGGACTATGGCTACACCTTC; D: TRBD1; J: TRBJ1-2; V: TRBV10-3; size: .
CDR3: CASSLGLAVNTGELFF; DNA: TGTGCCAGCAGCTTAGGACTAGCGGTAAACACCGGGGAGCTGTTTTTT; D: TRBD2; J: TRBJ2-2; V: TRBV11-3; size: .
CDR3: CASSFGLAGASTDTQYF; DNA: TGTGCCAGCAGCTTCGGACTAGCGGGTGCAAGCACAGATACGCAGTATTTT; D: TRBD2; J: TRBJ2-3; V: TRBV3-1/TRBV3-2; size: .
CDR3: CASSSGLAAYEQYF; DNA: TGTGCCAGCAGCTCCGGACTAGCGGCCTACGAGCAGTACTTC; D: TRBD2; J: TRBJ2-7; V: TRBV13; size: .
CDR3: CASRCRLAGGAPPPSYEQYF; DNA: TGTGCAAGTCGCTGCAGACTAGCGGGGGGGGCTCCTCCCCCCTCCTACGAGCAGTACTTC; D: .; J: TRBJ2-7; V: TRBV12-2; size: once
CDR3: CASSLGGGANHEQYF; DNA: TGTGCCAGCAGCTTAGGAGGGGGGGCGAACCACGAGCAGTACTTC; D: .; J: TRBJ2-7; V: TRBV7-6; size: .
CDR3: CASSIVPRETQYF; DNA: TGTGCCAGTAGTATTGTCCCGAGGGAGACCCAGTACTTC; D: .; J: TRBJ2-5; V: TRBV19; size: .
CDR3: CTSSQDNLAGGPYEQYF; DNA: TGCACCAGCAGCCAAGATAATTTAGCGGGCGGGCCCTACGAGCAGTACTTC; D: .; J: TRBJ2-7; V: TRBV1; size: once
CDR3: CASSQLATSYNEQFF; DNA: TGTGCCAGCAGTCAACTAGCGACCTCCTACAATGAGCAGTTCTTC; D: TRBD2; J: TRBJ2-1; V: TRBV28; size: .
CDR3: CASSRGFSNQPQHF; DNA: TGTGCCAGCAGTCGGGGGTTTAGCAATCAGCCCCAGCATTTT; D: .; J: TRBJ1-5; V: TRBV28; size: .
CDR3: CASSQVASGASTDTQYF; DNA: TGTGCCAGCAGCCAAGTCGCTAGCGGGGCTAGCACAGATACGCAGTATTTT; D: TRBD2; J: TRBJ2-3; V: TRBV3-1/TRBV3-2; size: .